Each of the 19 T cell receptor beta chains below was sequenced from the same sample in a study of blood T cell repertoires in COVID-19. Method: immunoSEQ multiplex PCR; TCRdb's copy keeps in-frame clones and lacks some. This sample has roughly 68,000 clones, with 70% to 85% found just once. The sample consisted of peripheral blood. All receptors derive from an elderly man with active COVID-19.

The genes are TRBV30 and TRBJ1-6, with 7 bases that match TRBD1. J lost 7 bases, V lost 2 bases, and 8 bases had no gene match. The germline CDR1 and CDR2 sequences are GTSNPN and SVGIG (reference sequence). The CDR3 has 15 residues. CDR3 sequence (DNA): TGTGCCTGGAGTTCCAGGGGGTTAGCCAATTCACCCCTCCACTTT. Encoded protein: CAWSSRGLANSPLHF.

This clone was recorded once. The V and J genes are TRBV5-4 and TRBJ1-2; 9 nucleotides agree with TRBD1. In germline, CDR1 is SGHNT, CDR2 YYREEE (reference sequence). CDR3 length equals 14 residues. CDR3 loop: CVAQGARNLSGYTF. Here the CDR3 DNA reads TGTGTCGCACAGGGGGCGAGGAACCTTTCTGGCTACACCTTC.

V usage is TRBV5-5 and J usage is TRBJ2-2, with 15 nucleotides matching TRBD2. Trimming at V came to 4 bases and at J to 6 bases, leaving 4 bases not matched to a gene. The germline V gene encodes CDR1 SGHKS and CDR2 YYEKEE (reference sequence). The CDR3 covers 16 residues. This chain's CDR3 is CASSRTSGRAPGELFF. CDR3 in DNA: TGTGCCAGCAGCCGGACTAGCGGGAGGGCCCCCGGGGAGCTGTTTTTT.

This chain uses TRBV7-2 with TRBJ2-1; the match to TRBD2 covers 8 bases. V dropped 5 bases and J dropped 10; count of bases not matched to a gene: 19. Germline CDR1 reads SGHTA; CDR2 reads FQGNSA. The CDR3 covers 17 residues. The CDR3 DNA is TGTGCCAGCAGCCGGGGGGGGACAAAGCCCAGGGGTGAGGAGCAGTTCTTC. This gives the protein CASSRGGTKPRGEEQFF.

This sequence joins TRBV9 and TRBJ2-3; TRBD2 matches 11 bases. The CDR3 is 16 residues long. V lost 0 bases, J lost 2 bases, and 2 bases stayed unmatched. Looked up from germline, CDR1 is SGDLS and CDR2 is YYNGEE. CDR3: CASSVASGGITDTQYF. The CDR3 bases are TGTGCCAGCAGCGTAGCTAGCGGGGGGATCACAGATACGCAGTATTTT. The full variable domain, its missing parts supplied by reference TRBV9 and TRBJ2-3, is DSGVTQTPKHLITATGQRVTLRCSPRSGDLSVYWYQQSLDQGLQFLIQYYNGEERAKGNILERFSAQQFPDLHSELNLSSLELGDSALYFCASSVASGGITDTQYFGPGTRLTVL.

This clone is a singleton in its sample. This chain links TRBV19 with TRBJ1-2; the match to TRBD1 covers 9 bases. Germline CDR1 and CDR2: LNHDA and SQIVND (reference sequence). After removal of 7 bases from V and 5 bases from J, the junction contained 17 bases not matched to a gene. The CDR3 covers 17 residues. The CDR3 nucleotides are TGTGCCAGTACCACCACTCCCGGGACAGGGCATTTTTATGGCTACACCTTC. It codes for CASTTTPGTGHFYGYTF.

This clone was found a few times. This chain uses TRBV5-1 with TRBJ2-5; 15 bases match TRBD2. J was trimmed by 3 bases and V by 0 bases; bases with no gene match: 6. The CDR3 runs 18 residues. Germline CDR1 is SGHRS and CDR2 is YFSETQ. The CDR3 DNA sequence: TGCGCCAGCAGCTTGGGGACTAGCGGGAGGGTTGGAGAAGAGACCCAGTACTTC. This gives the protein CASSLGTSGRVGEETQYF.

The genes are TRBV19 and TRBJ1-2; 7 nucleotides match TRBD1. V gave up 1 base and J gave up 3 bases; unmatched junction bases: 8. The germline CDR1 and CDR2 sequences are LNHDA and SQIVND (reference sequence). This CDR3 spans 16 amino acids. CDR3 residues: CASSIGSPGQHYGYTF. CDR3 nucleotides: TGTGCCAGTAGTATAGGATCACCGGGACAGCACTATGGCTACACCTTC. The full variable domain, completed using reference TRBV19 and TRBJ1-2, is DGGITQSPKYLFRKEGQNVTLSCEQNLNHDAMYWYRQDPGQGLRLIYYSQIVNDFQKGDIAEGYSVSREKKESFPLTVTSAQKNPTAFYLCASSIGSPGQHYGYTFGSGTRLTVV.

The chain uses TRBV12-3 or TRBV12-4 and TRBJ2-7; 7 nucleotides align to TRBD2. This CDR3 has 12 amino acids. The ends lost 8 bases at V and 0 bases at J; junction bases unmatched: 1. The CDR3 loop reads CASGDYSYEQYF. The CDR3 DNA follows: TGTGCCAGCGGGGACTACTCCTACGAGCAGTACTTC.

This clone was seen a handful of times. This chain uses TRBV6-2 or TRBV6-3 with TRBJ2-7, with 10 bases matching TRBD1. The CDR3 loop spans 17 amino acids. Germline CDR1 reads MNHEY; CDR2 reads SVGEGT. Trimming removed 2 bases from V and 2 bases from J; junction bases left unmatched: 9. The DNA of the CDR3 is TGTGCCAGCAGTTACCGCCCGGGACAGGGGCGACCCTACGAGCAGTACTTC. It translates to CASSYRPGQGRPYEQYF.

This chain uses TRBV7-2 with TRBJ1-1; a weak D match, TRBD1 (6 bases). The CDR3 extends over 15 amino acids. Trimming pared 7 bases from V and 1 base from J, leaving 16 bases between. Germline CDR1 SGHTA, CDR2 FQGNSA. Written as DNA, the CDR3 is TGTGCCAGCACCCGGGGGGGCACGCAGAACACTGAAGCTTTCTTT. Translated: CASTRGGTQNTEAFF.

This sequence joins TRBV27 and TRBJ2-7; 8 nucleotides align to TRBD1. V lost 0 bases and J lost 2; bases outside the gene matches: 9. The CDR3 is made up of 17 amino acids. From germline, CDR1 is MNHEY and CDR2 SMNVEV (reference sequence). The CDR3 DNA reads as TGTGCCAGCAGTTTATCGATATCCGAGACAGGGGCCTACGAGCAGTACTTC. This gives the protein CASSLSISETGAYEQYF.

The gene calls are TRBV27 and TRBJ2-7; the D gene is possibly TRBD1 (6 bases). Trimming removed 0 bases at V and 5 bases at J, with 20 bases between. The CDR3 covers 17 residues. Germline loops: CDR1 MNHEY, CDR2 SMNVEV (reference sequence). The CDR3 sequence: CASSLSGRGGVGDEQYF. CDR3 nucleotides: TGTGCCAGCAGTTTATCGGGCAGGGGCGGCGTGGGAGACGAGCAGTACTTC.

The chain links TRBV7-8 to TRBJ1-3; no clear D. Trimming took off 4 bases at V and 1 base at J, with 11 bases between the two ends. CDR1 and CDR2 from the germline V gene are SGHVS and FQNEAQ. This CDR3 has 15 amino acids. CDR3: CASSSETGSGNTIYF. CDR3 sequence (DNA): TGTGCCAGCAGCTCCGAGACTGGTTCTGGAAACACCATATATTTT. The whole variable domain, filled in from reference TRBV7-8 and TRBJ1-3, reads GAGVSQSPRYKVAKRGQDVALRCDPISGHVSLFWYQQALGQGPEFLTYFQNEAQLDKSGLPSDRFFAERPEGSVSTLKIQRTQQEDSAVYLCASSSETGSGNTIYFGEGSWLTVV.

J is TRBJ1-2 and V is TRBV18; a weak D match, TRBD1 (6 bases). Germline V CDR1 and CDR2: KGHSH, LQKENI. This CDR3 contains 14 residues. The V end lost 4 bases, the J end lost 6 bases, and 15 bases lay between the germline ends. CDR3 nucleotides: TGTGCCAGCTCACGCTCAGGGGAAAGGAATGGCTACACCTTC. Translation gives CASSRSGERNGYTF.

The V and J genes are TRBV6-6 and TRBJ2-3; 7 bases agree with TRBD2. V trimming: 6 bases; J trimming: 2 bases; junction bases outside the gene matches: 5. The CDR3 runs to 14 residues. Per the germline V gene, CDR1 is MNHNY and CDR2 is SVGAGI (reference sequence). CDR3 coding DNA: TGTGCCAGCAGAGATAGCGGGTACACAGATACGCAGTATTTT. The encoded protein is CASRDSGYTDTQYF.

The CDR3 DNA reads as TGTGCCAGCAGCCCGGAGTGGGGCGGGGGCTACAATGAGCAGTTCTTC. This codes for CASSPEWGGGYNEQFF. V usage is TRBV7-2 and J usage is TRBJ2-1; 7 bases are shared with TRBD2. Trimming took 5 bases from V and 3 from J; bases not matched to a gene: 10. CDR3 length equals 16 residues. CDR1 is SGHTA, CDR2 FQGNSA, per germline.

The chain combines TRBV5-6 with TRBJ2-7; TRBD2 aligns across 8 bases. The V and J ends lost 1 base and 6 bases, in that order; junction bases with no gene match: 6. The germline gives CDR1 SGHDT, CDR2 YYEEEE. The CDR3 covers 14 residues. In DNA, the CDR3 is TGTGCCAGCAGCTTGCCGCGGGAGGTCTCCGAGCAGTACTTC. Amino acid sequence: CASSLPREVSEQYF. The complete variable domain, with remaining parts taken from reference TRBV5-6 and TRBJ2-7, reads DAGVTQSPTHLIKTRGQQVTLRCSPKSGHDTVSWYQQALGQGPQFIFQYYEEEERQRGNFPDRFSGHQFPNYSSELNVNALLLGDSALYLCASSLPREVSEQYFGPGTRLTVT.

The CDR3 protein is CASSPTSRWSYEQYF. CDR3 nucleotides: TGCGCCAGCAGCCCTACTAGCCGCTGGTCCTACGAGCAGTACTTC. The V and J genes are TRBV4-1 and TRBJ2-7; D possibly corresponds to TRBD2 (6 bases). Germline lookup yields CDR1 MGHRA and CDR2 YSYEKL. V lost 4 bases and J 1 base, leaving 14 bases between the germline ends. The CDR3 runs 15 residues.